The rows below give T cell receptor beta chains drawn from one sample of a study of cytomegalovirus exposure and HLA in healthy donors. Produced via immunoSEQ multiplex PCR; TCRdb's table is partial and in-frame only. The sample lists some 110,000 clones, over 70% seen once, with 0.79% in the top ten. Sequencing input: PBMCs. The receptor set was obtained from a boy aged 10-17 years in good health and CMV-seronegative. The CDR3 runs from the conserved cysteine through the conserved F or W.

V	J	CDR3
TRBV7-8	TRBJ1-1	CASSLAGSFMNTEAFF
TRBV15	TRBJ1-6	CATSRRTAYEGNQINSPLHF
TRBV5-6	TRBJ1-4	CASSLGTGGEKLFF
TRBV29-1	TRBJ1-5	CSVAGTGGGAGNQPQHF
TRBV27	TRBJ2-1	CASNLVASYNEQFF
TRBV20-1	TRBJ2-5	CSLREGETQYF
TRBV4-3	TRBJ2-3	CASSQDWRGGGARMEQYF
TRBV10-3	TRBJ2-1	CAISDSDNEQFF
TRBV6-1	TRBJ2-7	CASSEWGTAAYYEQYF
TRBV6-5	TRBJ1-5	CASSSNSGPGNQPQHF
TRBV7-2	TRBJ2-5	CASSYGLAGDPGVETQYF
TRBV6-5	TRBJ1-4	CASSFGTGRGEKLFF
TRBV7-9	TRBJ2-7	CASSPWTSGAYEQYF
TRBV4-1	TRBJ1-6	CASSQVSGNSYNSPLHF
TRBV5-1	TRBJ2-2	CASNSGMNTGELFF
TRBV19	TRBJ2-5	CASSPRGETQYF
TRBV5-1	TRBJ2-7	CASSDMGLVQYEQYF
TRBV30	TRBJ1-2	CAWSWDSLTWGYTF
TRBV27	TRBJ2-7	CASSLTLAENYEQYF
TRBV27	TRBJ2-5	CASKVFGRVQETQYF
TRBV7-9	TRBJ1-2	CASSLAREYGYTF
TRBV19	TRBJ2-1	CASSSRQGGLRNSEQFF
TRBV7-7	TRBJ2-3	CASSLATSGKDTQYF
TRBV6-6	TRBJ1-1	CASSYAQMNTEAFF
TRBV5-8	TRBJ1-1	CASSKGQGEAFF
TRBV4-2	TRBJ1-5	CASSQEQFNSNQPQHF
TRBV5-1	TRBJ1-6	CASSFGQGISPLHF
TRBV5-4	TRBJ2-5	CASQALGAETQYF
TRBV5-6	TRBJ2-5	CASSSSGQGAWETQYF
TRBV2	TRBJ2-1	CASSEAQPYYNEQFF
TRBV10-1	TRBJ2-5	CASSEPHSTPRETQYF
TRBV30	TRBJ2-2	CAWIYGTSGRRTGELFF
TRBV5-4	TRBJ2-5	CASSPSRGGIRGETQYF
TRBV5-1	TRBJ1-5	CASSLDSGNNQPQHF
TRBV7-9	TRBJ2-3	CASSTTRGIGEDTQYF
TRBV25-1	TRBJ1-2	CASSELGGTYGYTF
TRBV7-2	TRBJ2-7	CASSAGSDFSYEQYF